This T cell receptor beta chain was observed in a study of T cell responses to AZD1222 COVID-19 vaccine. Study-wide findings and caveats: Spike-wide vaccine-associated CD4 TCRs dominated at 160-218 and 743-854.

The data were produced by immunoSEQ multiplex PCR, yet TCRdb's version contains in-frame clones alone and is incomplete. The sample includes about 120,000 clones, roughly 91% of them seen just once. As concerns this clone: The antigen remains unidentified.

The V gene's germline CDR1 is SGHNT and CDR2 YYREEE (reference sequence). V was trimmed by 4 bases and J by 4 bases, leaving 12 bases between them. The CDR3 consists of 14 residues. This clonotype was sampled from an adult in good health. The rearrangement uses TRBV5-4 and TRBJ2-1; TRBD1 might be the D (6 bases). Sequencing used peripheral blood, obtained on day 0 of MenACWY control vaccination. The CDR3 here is CASSGGTQYNEQFF. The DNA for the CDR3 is TGTGCCAGCAGCGGTGGGACACAGTACAATGAGCAGTTCTTC.